This T cell receptor (beta chain) stems from a study of T cell responses to AZD1222 COVID-19 vaccine. The J segment lost 5 bases and the V segment lost 5 bases, leaving 3 bases of the junction unmatched. This CDR3 has 13 amino acids. The germline gives CDR1 MNHEY, CDR2 SVGAGI. Study-wide findings and caveats: Donors were chiefly white British, with a greater number of females, and clonal diversity was perhaps underestimated. Reports indicate that nearly half of spike-specific TCRs are directed at unmutated variant regions.

Clones were sequenced by immunoSEQ multiplex PCR, and TCRdb holds only the in-frame ones, with some missing. This sample has around 120,000 clones, with about 86% found just once. To note about this clone: Its antigen remains unidentified.

This chain joins TRBV6-5 and TRBJ2-7, with 10 positions matching TRBD2. The receptor was isolated from an adult who received the AZD1222 COVID-19 vaccine. Here the sequenced sample was peripheral blood, taken 28 days after the second AZD1222 dose. Written as DNA, the CDR3 is TGTGCCAGCAGTCGAGCGGGGGGGAACGAGCAGTACTTC. It specifies CASSRAGGNEQYF.